The 20 T cell receptor beta chains listed next were all sequenced from one sample in a study of T-cell reconstitution after alpha-beta-depleted transplantation in children. The TCRbeta library was prepared with unique molecular identifiers. TCRdb passed the PCR reads through MiXCR, listing each CDR3 protein once. The table records about 98,000 distinct CDR3 sequences, 5% to 6% of them present only once. Sample: PBMCs, mostly from graft donor cells, taken 60 days after TCRalphabeta/CD19-depleted stem cell transplant. The origin of the receptors is a female patient aged 2-9 years who had a stem cell transplant for Fanconi anemia, so the T cells may come from the graft donor.

The chain is built from TRBV28 and TRBJ2-7; 12 nucleotides match TRBD2. Trimming at V came to 6 bases and at J to 4 bases, leaving 4 bases not matched to a gene. The CDR3 totals 14 residues. The germline V gene has CDR1 MDHEN and CDR2 SYDVKM. The CDR3 sequence is CASRMTSGRYEQYF. The DNA for the CDR3 is TGTGCCAGCAGGATGACTAGCGGGAGATACGAGCAGTACTTC.

This clonotype has at least ten counts. The CDR3, as DNA: TGTGCCAGCAGTTTCGGGACAGGGGTGGAGACCCAGTACTTC. Residues: CASSFGTGVETQYF. J is TRBJ2-5 and V is TRBV28; TRBD1 matches 10 bases. Germline V gives CDR1 MDHEN, CDR2 SYDVKM. V dropped 3 bases and J dropped 5; count of bases not matched to a gene: 3. The CDR3 extends over 14 amino acids.

This clonotype came up many times. V and J are TRBV6-1 and TRBJ2-7; D may be TRBD1 (6 bases). The CDR3 length is 14 residues. Germline V gives CDR1 MNHNS, CDR2 SASEGT. V was cut by 5 bases and J by 3 bases, with 14 bases left in between. The CDR3 DNA is TGTGCCAGCAGTCTCACGGGACATCACTACGAGCAGTACTTC. Encoded protein: CASSLTGHHYEQYF.

This clonotype has a count of ten or more. The chain recombines TRBV28 with TRBJ2-2; 8 bases map to TRBD1. This CDR3 is 18 amino acids long. Germline V CDR1 and CDR2: MDHEN, SYDVKM. The trim removed 5 bases at V and 7 bases at J, leaving 18 bases unmatched. The CDR3 loop is CASSLPRGLLGLGGELFF. The DNA for the CDR3 is TGTGCCAGCAGTCTTCCCAGGGGGCTTTTAGGTCTCGGCGGGGAGCTGTTTTTT.

This clonotype was observed at least ten times. The chain uses TRBV6-5 and TRBJ2-2; the D is unclear. Trimming took 2 bases from V and 1 from J, leaving 11 bases between them. CDR3 length equals 16 residues. In germline, CDR1 is MNHEY, CDR2 SVGAGI. DNA of the CDR3: TGTGCCAGCAGTTACGCCGACTCGGGGAACACCGGGGAGCTGTTTTTT. It translates to CASSYADSGNTGELFF.

The table lists this clonotype with many counts. The gene calls are TRBV28 and TRBJ2-7; no clear D gene. The CDR3 is made up of 12 amino acids. Deletions cut 7 bases from V and 6 bases from J, with 13 bases between. The V gene's germline CDR1 is MDHEN and CDR2 SYDVKM. CDR3: CASTSFSVEQYF. CDR3 coding DNA: TGTGCCAGCACTTCTTTCTCCGTCGAGCAGTACTTC. The complete variable domain, with remaining parts taken from reference TRBV28 and TRBJ2-7, reads DVKVTQSSRYLVKRTGEKVFLECVQDMDHENMFWYRQDPGLGLRLIYFSYDVKMKEKGDIPEGYSVSREKKERFSLILESASTNQTSMYLCASTSFSVEQYFGPGTRLTVT.

This clonotype was picked up a small number of times. The chain employs TRBV6-5 and TRBJ2-5, with D unclear. Trimming left V 2 bases short and J 5 bases short, with 12 bases between. Per the germline V gene, CDR1 is MNHEY and CDR2 is SVGAGI. The CDR3 spans 14 residues. The CDR3: CASSYPLSAETQYF. As DNA, the CDR3 is TGTGCCAGCAGTTACCCTCTCTCAGCGGAGACCCAGTACTTC.

This clonotype was detected many times. V is TRBV20-1 and J is TRBJ2-7, with 7 bases fitting TRBD2. Looked up from germline, CDR1 is DFQATT and CDR2 is SNEGSKA (reference sequence). V gave up 3 bases and J gave up 2 bases; unmatched junction bases: 4. The CDR3 totals 13 residues. The CDR3: CSASEGLAYEQYF. CDR3 coding DNA: TGCAGTGCTAGTGAAGGACTAGCCTACGAGCAGTACTTC.

This clonotype was seen a single time. One end of the junction varies from germline; a read error may be responsible. This chain joins TRBV7-2 and TRBJ2-7; D ambiguous. CDR1 and CDR2 (germline): SGHTA, FQGNSA. The CDR3 sequence is 14 residues long. Written as DNA, the CDR3 is TGTGCAAGCAGCTTAGTTCGGGCAAGGGACGAGCAGTACTTC. Encoded protein: CASSLVRARDEQYF.

The V and J genes are TRBV10-3 and TRBJ2-1; D might be TRBD2 (5 bases). The CDR3 loop spans 13 amino acids. Trimming took off 11 bases at V and 0 bases at J, with 11 bases between the two ends. The germline gives CDR1 ENHRY, CDR2 SYGVKD. CDR3 sequence: CAAMRDSYNEQFF. The CDR3 nucleotides read TGTGCCGCAATGAGGGACTCCTACAATGAGCAGTTCTTC.

In its sample, this clonotype was seen many times. The rearrangement joins TRBV28 to TRBJ2-1; D is perhaps TRBD1 (5 bases). Germline V CDR1 and CDR2: MDHEN, SYDVKM. Trimming took 5 bases from V and 11 from J, leaving 13 bases between them. CDR3 length: 12 residues. The CDR3, as DNA: TGTGCCAGCAGTCCAAATTCAGGGCAGCAGTTCTTC. Its translation is CASSPNSGQQFF.

Points on this clonotype: A much bigger clone sits one base away, suggesting this may be a read error. The CDR3, as DNA: TGTGCCAGCAGCCTGGGGTTTTTGTACGAGCAGTACTTC. As protein: CASSLGFLYEQYF. The chain couples TRBV14 to TRBJ2-7, with D uncertain. Germline-derived CDR1 and CDR2 are SGHDN and FVKESK. Trimming removed 4 bases at V and 4 bases at J, with 11 bases between. CDR3 length equals 13 residues.

This chain uses TRBV19 with TRBJ1-5; perhaps TRBD1 as D (5 bases). The V gene lost 6 bases and the J gene lost 3 bases, with 15 bases spanning the gap. This CDR3 is 15 amino acids long. Germline V gene data show CDR1 as LNHDA and CDR2 as SQIVND (reference sequence). CDR3 sequence reads: CASRPRRGPNQPQHF. The DNA for the CDR3 is TGTGCCAGTAGGCCACGACGGGGCCCCAATCAGCCCCAGCATTTT.

This clonotype showed up many times. This chain joins TRBV28 and TRBJ2-1; D is unresolved. CDR3 length: 11 residues. Trimming removed 6 bases at V and 9 bases at J, with 9 bases between. In germline, CDR1 is MDHEN, CDR2 SYDVKM. In DNA, the CDR3 is TGTGCCAGCAGCCTAAGCAGTGAGCAGTTCTTC. It encodes CASSLSSEQFF. Looking up the rest from reference TRBV28 and TRBJ2-1 gives the full variable domain: DVKVTQSSRYLVKRTGEKVFLECVQDMDHENMFWYRQDPGLGLRLIYFSYDVKMKEKGDIPEGYSVSREKKERFSLILESASTNQTSMYLCASSLSSEQFFGPGTRLTVL.

This clonotype appeared many times. The rearrangement joins TRBV2 to TRBJ2-7; perhaps D is TRBD1 or TRBD2 (5 bases each). This CDR3 contains 12 residues. The V end lost 6 bases, the J end lost 1 base, and 7 bases lay between the germline ends. CDR1 and CDR2 from the germline V gene are SNHLY and FYNNEI. Here the CDR3 reads CASRGDSYEQYF. The CDR3 DNA is TGTGCCAGCAGGGGGGATTCCTACGAGCAGTACTTC.

This clonotype was found many times. The V gene is TRBV28, the J gene TRBJ2-5; no reliable D call. The CDR3 is 10 amino acids. V was pared by 2 bases and J by 5 bases, with 0 bases between. Germline loops: CDR1 MDHEN, CDR2 SYDVKM. CDR3 DNA sequence: TGTGCCAGCAGTTTAGAGACCCAGTACTTC. Amino acids: CASSLETQYF.

This clonotype was seen more than once but under ten times. V gene TRBV4-2 combines with J gene TRBJ2-3; TRBD2 agrees at 7 bases. The CDR3 spans 16 residues. The J segment lost 6 bases and the V segment lost 1 base, leaving 10 bases of the junction unmatched. Germline V lookup: CDR1 LGHNA, CDR2 YNFKEQ. The CDR3 protein is CASSQALTSWGDTQYF. In DNA, the CDR3 is TGTGCCAGCAGCCAAGCTTTGACTAGCTGGGGGGATACGCAGTATTTT.

This clonotype was seen at least ten times. This sequence joins TRBV28 and TRBJ1-2; tentatively, D is TRBD1 (6 bases). In germline, CDR1 is MDHEN, CDR2 SYDVKM. Trimming stripped 2 bases from V and 6 bases from J, with 13 bases between. This CDR3 comprises 14 residues. The CDR3 loop is CASSLPGRGNGYTF. The CDR3 coding sequence is TGTGCCAGCAGTTTACCTGGCAGGGGAAATGGCTACACCTTC.

There are many counts of this clonotype. The V call is TRBV27, the J call TRBJ2-7; D ambiguous. The V gene lost 4 bases and the J gene lost 4 bases, with 8 bases spanning the gap. Germline values: CDR1 MNHEY, CDR2 SMNVEV (reference sequence). The CDR3 is made up of 12 amino acids. CDR3 region: CASSSPRYEQYF. Here the CDR3 DNA reads TGTGCCAGCAGTTCCCCTAGATACGAGCAGTACTTC.

This clonotype has just a few counts. The chain recombines TRBV5-4 with TRBJ2-7; D not certain. Germline V gene lookup returns CDR1 SGHNT and CDR2 YYREEE (reference sequence). V was clipped by 0 bases and J by 2 bases, with 9 bases between them. The length of the CDR3 is 14 residues. Here the CDR3 reads CASSLAVNPYEQYF. The CDR3 DNA follows: TGTGCCAGCAGCTTGGCAGTTAACCCCTACGAGCAGTACTTC.